These T cell receptor beta chains were read from a single sample in a study of T cell repertoires in cytomegalovirus infection. TCRdb reanalysed the reads using MiXCR and keeps one entry per CDR3 protein. The sample shows around 530,000 distinct CDR3 sequences, 26% of them seen only once. Input material: PBMCs. These TCRs come from a human donor in good health (CMV status not recorded). Some clones in this sample may be carry-over from other donors' samples. Each CDR3 is given with its conserved first and last residue. A D gene is named only where the DNA matches it firmly. Rows may omit the clone size; those that give it use once, few, many or a size class.

TRBV5-6	-	TRBD2	TRBJ2-1	CASRFDLLAGTTYNEQFF
TRBV18	-	-	TRBJ1-5	CASSYRDSNQPQHF
TRBV10-3	once	-	TRBJ1-1	CAISESVTNTEAFF
TRBV28	-	-	TRBJ2-7	CASRGPGEIHEQYF
TRBV12-3/TRBV12-4	-	TRBD2	TRBJ2-3	CASSGEAAGLQGDTQYF
TRBV4-3	-	-	TRBJ1-2	CASSQETVSPGYTF
TRBV6-2/TRBV6-3	-	-	TRBJ1-2	CASSYSKPGVDYGYTF
TRBV20-1	once	-	TRBJ2-1	CSARRGPNEQFF
TRBV24-1	few	TRBD2	TRBJ2-1	CATSDRPVAGGGIEQFF
TRBV11-2	-	-	TRBJ2-4	CASSQPAALAKNIQYF
TRBV6-2/TRBV6-3	few	-	TRBJ1-5	CASSYSLGNQPQHF
TRBV20-1	-	-	TRBJ2-5	CSADTGGVQETQSF
TRBV20-1	-	TRBD2	TRBJ2-5	CSAEWSSGRASETQYF
TRBV19	-	-	TRBJ2-1	CASTAGMSYNEQFF
TRBV29-1	many	TRBD2	TRBJ2-7	CSVDSAGRPYEQYF
TRBV11-2	-	TRBD1	TRBJ2-5	CASSLVGTGETQYF
TRBV19	few	-	TRBJ2-6	CASGPSSSGANVLTF
TRBV24-1	-	-	TRBJ2-1	CATSDLGLEDEQFF
TRBV12-3/TRBV12-4	-	TRBD1	TRBJ2-1	CASSPNRGQYNEQFF
TRBV4-1	-	-	TRBJ2-7	CASSHGRTSSYEQYF
TRBV27	-	-	TRBJ1-1	CASSLSSLGWWAGNTEAFF
TRBV20-1	many	-	TRBJ1-2	CSARDPRSPGGYTF